This is a list of T cell receptor beta chains from one sample in a study of control samples from healthy donors and cancer patients. The protocol was immunoSEQ multiplex PCR, while the TCRdb copy is restricted to in-frame clones and leaves out a portion. In the table there are under 7,500 clones, 76% of which are singletons. The sample consisted of formalin-fixed, paraffin-embedded tissue. These receptors originate from a male donor with melanoma. Each CDR3 is given with its conserved first and last residue. D genes are given only for firm matches. Clone size is given for some rows only: seen once, a few or many times, or a class if the clone is expanded.

d_call | j_call | clone_size | v_call | cdr3_nt | cdr3_aa
TRBD2 | TRBJ2-1 | few | TRBV4-2 | TGTGCCAGCAGCCCATTGACTAGCGGGGGGCCGTATGAGCAGTTCTTC | CASSPLTSGGPYEQFF
- | TRBJ1-2 | - | TRBV6-5 | TGTGCCAGCAGTTACGCCGCCAGCCTTAACTATGGCTACACCTTC | CASSYAASLNYGYTF
- | TRBJ2-7 | - | TRBV3-1/TRBV3-2 | TGTGCCAGCAGCCAAACGGATAGCTCCTACGAGCAGTACTTC | CASSQTDSSYEQYF
TRBD1 | TRBJ2-7 | large | TRBV5-1 | TGCGCCAGCAGCCACAGGGGGAACGAGCAGTACTTC | CASSHRGNEQYF
TRBD2 | TRBJ2-1 | - | TRBV4-1 | TGCGCCAGCAGCCAAGCCCACTCGTGGCGGGGGGCGGTCAGGTCCTACAATGAGCAGTTCTTC | CASSQAHSWRGAVRSYNEQFF
- | TRBJ1-4 | - | TRBV5-1 | TGCGCCAGCAGCCAGACCCCCGGGACTAATGAAAAACTGTTTTTT | CASSQTPGTNEKLFF
TRBD2 | TRBJ2-7 | medium-sized | TRBV5-4 | TGTGCCAGCAGCTTGGCCGGGCGGGGGAACTTC | CASSLAGRGNF
- | TRBJ1-1 | - | TRBV7-2 | TGTGCCAGCAGCTTAGAGTCGGGCAGGAACACTGAAGCTTTCTTT | CASSLESGRNTEAFF
- | TRBJ1-2 | - | TRBV4-1 | TGCGCCAGCAGCCAAGAACTGGCTAACTATGGCTACACCTTC | CASSQELANYGYTF
- | TRBJ2-1 | - | TRBV18 | TGTGCCAGCTCACCAGGCGACAATGAGCAGTTCTTC | CASSPGDNEQFF
TRBD1 | TRBJ1-3 | - | TRBV9 | TGTGCCAGCAGCGTAGGCCCAGGGACAGGGGCAGGAAACACCATATATTTT | CASSVGPGTGAGNTIYF
TRBD2 | TRBJ2-3 | - | TRBV7-2 | TGTGCCAGCAGCAGAAGCGGGGGGGGCACAGATACGCAGTATTTT | CASSRSGGGTDTQYF
- | TRBJ1-4 | - | TRBV15 | TGTGCCACCAGCAGAGACGCAACTAATGAAAAACTGTTTTTT | CATSRDATNEKLFF
TRBD2 | TRBJ2-3 | - | TRBV11-2 | TGTACCAGCCAACTAAGGACTAGCGGGGTTAAGGCAGATACGCAGTATTTT | CTSQLRTSGVKADTQYF
- | TRBJ1-5 | - | TRBV2 | TGTGCCAGCAGTGAAGTTAATAGCAATCAGCCCCAGCATTTT | CASSEVNSNQPQHF
- | TRBJ1-1 | - | TRBV11-2 | TGTGCCAGCAGCTTAGATTCCAACGCAGGGGTGGGCCACCGGGAGGCTTTCTTT | CASSLDSNAGVGHREAFF
- | TRBJ2-3 | - | TRBV5-6 | TGTGCCAGCAGCTTGGCGCTAGATGCAGATACGCAGTATTTT | CASSLALDADTQYF
- | TRBJ1-4 | - | TRBV18 | TGTGCCAGCTCACCAGGGGTCCTCAATGAAAAACTGTTTTTT | CASSPGVLNEKLFF
- | TRBJ1-1 | once | TRBV19 | TGTGCCAGTAGCAGACAGGCGAACACTGAAGCTTTCTTT | CASSRQANTEAFF
- | TRBJ2-5 | - | TRBV3-1/TRBV3-2 | TGTGCCAGCAGCCAAGTTGGGGGTTATGGGGAGACCCAGTACTTC | CASSQVGGYGETQYF
- | TRBJ1-6 | - | TRBV12-3/TRBV12-4 | TGTGCCAGCAGTTTCTACGGGTACGCACCCCTCCACTTT | CASSFYGYAPLHF
TRBD1 | TRBJ1-1 | once | TRBV5-5 | TGTGCCAGCAACCCTCGACAGGGTTTTAACACTGAAGCTTTCTTT | CASNPRQGFNTEAFF
- | TRBJ1-1 | few | TRBV7-2 | TGTGCCAGCAGCTTAACCTGGTCTAGACAGATGAACACTGAAGCTTTCTTT | CASSLTWSRQMNTEAFF
- | TRBJ2-5 | - | TRBV27 | TGTGCCAGCAGTTCCCTCAACCAAGAGACCCAGTACTTC | CASSSLNQETQYF
- | TRBJ1-4 | - | TRBV9 | TGTGCCAGCAGCGTAGCTCCCGGGCGGAATGAAAAACTGTTTTTT | CASSVAPGRNEKLFF
- | TRBJ2-3 | - | TRBV6-5 | TGTGCCAGCAGCGCTACAGGGAGAGATACGCAGTATTTT | CASSATGRDTQYF
- | TRBJ2-7 | - | TRBV19 | TGTGCCAGTAGTCCCCACCAGGGCTCGAACGAGCAGTACTTC | CASSPHQGSNEQYF
- | TRBJ2-4 | - | TRBV7-9 | TGTGCCAGCAGTCTTCAGACAGGGAGGGACATTCAGTACTTC | CASSLQTGRDIQYF
TRBD2 | TRBJ2-5 | - | TRBV3-1/TRBV3-2 | TGTGCCAGCAGCCAAGATTGGGCTAGCGGGGGGCGTGAGACCCAGTACTTC | CASSQDWASGGRETQYF
TRBD1 | TRBJ2-2 | few | TRBV29-1 | TGCAGCGCGAGGGGGACAGGGAACACCGGGGAGCTGTTTTTT | CSARGTGNTGELFF
TRBD1 | TRBJ1-2 | - | TRBV9 | TGTGCCAGCAGCGTAGTAGGGGGCGGCTATGGCTACACCTTC | CASSVVGGGYGYTF
TRBD2 | TRBJ2-1 | - | TRBV14 | TGTGCCAGACGGACTAGCGGGGAGACCTACAATGAGCAGTTCTTC | CARRTSGETYNEQFF
TRBD1 | TRBJ1-6 | once | TRBV7-9 | TGTGCCAGCAGCTCGACAGGGGGCTCACCCCTCCACTTT | CASSSTGGSPLHF
TRBD1 | TRBJ1-5 | - | TRBV6-6 | TGTGCCAGCAGTCAAACCGCGACAGGGGTTCGTCAGCCCCAGCATTTT | CASSQTATGVRQPQHF
TRBD1 | TRBJ1-1 | - | TRBV5-4 | TGTGCCAGCAGGAACCGACAGGGGGCGTACAACACTGAAGCTTTCTTT | CASRNRQGAYNTEAFF
TRBD1 | TRBJ1-3 | - | TRBV7-9 | TGTGCCAGCAGCTTAGTTTACAGGGGCTCTGGAAACACCATATATTTT | CASSLVYRGSGNTIYF
- | TRBJ1-6 | - | TRBV28 | TGTGCCAGCAGCCGGACAACCTATAATTCACCCCTCCACTTT | CASSRTTYNSPLHF
TRBD2 | TRBJ2-1 | - | TRBV12-3/TRBV12-4 | TGTGCCAGCAGGCCCGGGACTAGTAATGAGCAGTTCTTC | CASRPGTSNEQFF
- | TRBJ2-1 | - | TRBV11-2 | TGTGCCAGCAGTCGCCAAAGAACAGGGCTAAATGAGCAGTTCTTC | CASSRQRTGLNEQFF
TRBD1 | TRBJ2-2 | - | TRBV9 | TGTGCCAGCACCCTGCAGGGGGAAGGCACCGGGGAGCTGTTTTTT | CASTLQGEGTGELFF
- | TRBJ2-5 | few | TRBV9 | TGTGCCAGCAGCGGTATGGAGGAGACCCAGTACTTC | CASSGMEETQYF
TRBD2 | TRBJ2-1 | - | TRBV19 | TGTGCCAGTAGTTGGACTAGCGGAAGCTCCTACAATGAGCAGTTCTTC | CASSWTSGSSYNEQFF
TRBD2 | TRBJ2-2 | large | TRBV6-5 | TGTGCCAGCCATCGTGCGGGAGGGAACACCGGGGAGCTGTTTTTT | CASHRAGGNTGELFF
- | TRBJ1-5 | - | TRBV9 | TGTGCCAGCAGCAATACAGGAGACCCCAATCAGCCCCAGCATTTT | CASSNTGDPNQPQHF
- | TRBJ1-3 | few | TRBV6-6 | TGTGCCAGCAGACCGGGGGCTGGAGGAAACACCATATATTTT | CASRPGAGGNTIYF